The subject of this entry is one T cell receptor (beta chain). Its matching antigen is unknown. The data were obtained in a study of neoadjuvant anti-PD-1 for oral cavity cancer. The germline V gene encodes CDR1 SNHLY and CDR2 FYNNEI. This CDR3 is built from 16 residues. The V gene lost 4 bases and the J gene lost 0 bases, with 13 bases spanning the gap. Regarding the study as a whole: With three patients per group, TCR findings need larger cohorts.

TCRdb's copy holds only in-frame clones and misses some; the assay was immunoSEQ multiplex PCR. Of 14,000 or so clones in the sample, 60% to 75% are singletons; the top ten hold roughly 2.3%. The clonotype originates from a person aged 40 to 85 with oral cavity squamous cell carcinoma. This material consisted of PBMCs, taken before nivolumab (anti-PD-1) treatment. The V gene is TRBV2, the J gene TRBJ2-1; D unresolved. CDR3 sequence reads: CASSVSRPSSYNEQFF. The DNA of the CDR3 is TGTGCCAGCAGTGTATCGCGTCCGAGCTCCTACAATGAGCAGTTCTTC.